Listed below are T cell receptor beta chains from one sample, sequenced in a study of response to subunit inactivated influenza vaccine. TCRdb reanalysed the RT-PCR reads using MiXCR and keeps one entry per CDR3 protein. The top ten hold 26% of the sample, which has fewer than 250,000 distinct CDR3 sequences, roughly 14% seen once. Here the sequenced sample was CD8+ T cells sorted from PBMCs, taken roughly 5 days after vaccination. The receptors were sampled from a man aged 50 to 60 who received an inactivated influenza vaccine. CDR3s include the opening cysteine and the closing phenylalanine or tryptophan. D genes are given only for firm matches. A row's size may be missing; if present it is once, few, many or a size class.

V,size,J,D,DNA,CDR3
TRBV28,NA,TRBJ1-2,TRBD1,TGTGCCAGCAGTCTGACAGGGGGTCAGAACTATGGCTACACCTTC,CASSLTGGQNYGYTF
TRBV7-8,few,TRBJ2-1,TRBD2,TGTGCCAGCACTCTTTTAGCGGGAGTTCCTAGCAATGAGCAGTTCTTC,CASTLLAGVPSNEQFF
TRBV20-1,NA,TRBJ1-2,NA,TGCAGTGCTAGAGAGGCGGGGGACCTATTCTATGGCTACACCTTC,CSAREAGDLFYGYTF
TRBV27,many,TRBJ2-3,TRBD1,TGTGCCAGCAGAGAGAGACAGGGACCCACAGATACGCAGTATTTT,CASRERQGPTDTQYF
TRBV28,NA,TRBJ1-1,NA,TGTGCCAGCAGTCCCTACAGTAGGGAAGCTTTCTTT,CASSPYSREAFF
TRBV7-9,NA,TRBJ2-3,NA,TGTGCCAGCATCCCCCCTCTGGTGCTCACAGATACGCAGTATTTT,CASIPPLVLTDTQYF
TRBV12-3/TRBV12-4,many,TRBJ2-3,NA,TGTGCCAGCAGGGGGCGAGGAGATACGCAGTATTTT,CASRGRGDTQYF
TRBV4-3,NA,TRBJ1-2,TRBD1,TGCGCCAGCAGCTCCAGTACAGGGGCATACTATGGCTACACCTTC,CASSSSTGAYYGYTF
TRBV5-5,many,TRBJ1-5,NA,TGTGCCAGCAGCTTGGAAAGGAATTTGGGCAATCAGCCCCAGCATTTT,CASSLERNLGNQPQHF
TRBV12-3/TRBV12-4,few,TRBJ1-1,NA,TGTGCCAGCAGTGCCCTAATGAACACTGAAGCTTTCTTT,CASSALMNTEAFF
TRBV20-1,many,TRBJ2-5,TRBD2,TGCAGTGCTCGGACTAGCGTGTACCAAGAGACCCAGTACTTC,CSARTSVYQETQYF
TRBV15,NA,TRBJ2-3,NA,TGTGCCACCAGCAGAGGAGTGGGCACAGATACGCAGTATTTT,CATSRGVGTDTQYF
TRBV12-3/TRBV12-4,many,TRBJ2-3,NA,TGTGCCAGCAGCGGGACTGGGGCGGGCCCCACAGATACGCAGTATTTT,CASSGTGAGPTDTQYF
TRBV5-6,many,TRBJ2-7,NA,TGTGCCAGCAGCTTGACATCCTACGAGCAGTACTTC,CASSLTSYEQYF
TRBV4-3,NA,TRBJ2-1,NA,TGCGCCAGCAGCCAGGCCGGACTGTACAATGAGCAGTTCTTC,CASSQAGLYNEQFF
TRBV19,once,TRBJ2-2,NA,TGTGCCAGTAGTATCGTCAGTGGGAACACCGGGGAGCTGTTTTTT,CASSIVSGNTGELFF